This T cell receptor beta chain emerged from a study of blood T cell repertoires in COVID-19. CDR1 and CDR2 from the germline V gene are SEHNR and FQNEAQ (reference sequence). The junction had 9 bases not matched to a gene; V was cut back by 0 bases and J by 5 bases. The CDR3 is 16 residues long. Method: immunoSEQ multiplex PCR; TCRdb's copy keeps in-frame clones and lacks some. The data hold around 37,000 clones, with roughly nine tenths observed a single time. The sequence was collected from a man between 45 and 60 years old with active or convalescent COVID-19. Sequenced: peripheral blood. V usage is TRBV7-9 and J usage is TRBJ2-5; 7 nucleotides match TRBD1. CDR3 bases: TGTGCCAGCAGCTTAGCACCGGGACAGCTCGGGGAGACCCAGTACTTC. Encoded protein: CASSLAPGQLGETQYF. The variable domain in full, with the rest retrieved from reference TRBV7-9 and TRBJ2-5, is DTGVSQNPRHKITKRGQNVTFRCDPISEHNRLYWYRQTLGQGPEFLTYFQNEAQLEKSRLLSDRFSAERPKGSFSTLEIQRTEQGDSAMYLCASSLAPGQLGETQYFGPGTRLLVL.